Each of the 24 T cell receptor beta chains below was sequenced from the same sample in a study of T-cell memory formation after mild COVID-19. Each CDR3 protein is one row after TCRdb ran MiXCR on the 5' RACE reads. The sample holds some 450,000 distinct CDR3 sequences, roughly 18% seen once. The sample taken for sequencing was PBMCs or a T cell subset sorted from them (not recorded which). The receptor source for this set is a man between 18 and 35 years old who had mild COVID-19 (a few samples of this study predate the infection). Cell type and time point are not known.

This clonotype was found a few times. This chain uses TRBV7-2 with TRBJ2-5; 14 bases match TRBD2. The V segment lost 4 bases and the J segment 3 bases; nucleotides outside the gene matches: 10. Germline V gene data show CDR1 as SGHTA and CDR2 as FQGNSA. The CDR3 loop spans 18 amino acids. CDR3 coding DNA: TGTGCCAGCAGCTCCGGGACTAGCGGGGGCCCCTTGGAAGAGACCCAGTACTTC. Protein sequence: CASSSGTSGGPLEETQYF. Using reference TRBV7-2 and TRBJ2-5 for the parts outside the CDR3, the full variable domain is GAGVSQSPSNKVTEKGKDVELRCDPISGHTALYWYRQSLGQGLEFLIYFQGNSAPDKSGLPSDRFSAERTGGSVSTLTIQRTQQEDSAVYLCASSSGTSGGPLEETQYFGPGTRLLVL.

This chain links TRBV5-6 with TRBJ1-4; TRBD1 is a possible D gene (6 bases). Germline assignment: CDR1 SGHDT and CDR2 YYEEEE. CDR3 length: 18 amino acids. The V end was cut by 2 bases, the J end by 4 bases, with 21 bases between. CDR3 region: CASSLQGLRTSINEKLFF. The CDR3 DNA follows: TGTGCCAGCAGCTTACAGGGCTTGCGTACGAGCATTAATGAAAAACTGTTTTTT.

The chain uses TRBV24-1 and TRBJ2-5, with TRBD2 matching over 11 bases. Per germline, CDR1 KGHDR and CDR2 SFDVKD. The CDR3 sequence is 18 residues long. Unmatched junction bases numbered 8, after V lost 0 bases and J lost 3 bases. The CDR3 reads CATSDLFSASGGKETQYF. The DNA of the CDR3 is TGTGCCACCAGTGATTTGTTTTCCGCTAGCGGGGGGAAAGAGACCCAGTACTTC.

This clonotype has more than one count but fewer than ten. The chain recombines TRBV28 with TRBJ2-1; D possibly corresponds to TRBD1 (5 bases). The length of the CDR3 is 14 residues. Between the trimmed V and J ends, which lost 5 bases and 7 bases, there was a span of 15 bases. Germline loops: CDR1 MDHEN, CDR2 SYDVKM. The CDR3 coding sequence is TGTGCCAGCAGTCGAGCCCAGGGCCGTAATGAGCAGTTCTTC. This encodes CASSRAQGRNEQFF.

CDR3 sequence (DNA): TGCGCCAGCAGCCGAGAGGGAACGGGGATCACTGAAGCTTTCTTT. Translating it yields CASSREGTGITEAFF. The chain links TRBV4-3 to TRBJ1-1, with D hard to call. The length of the CDR3 is 15 residues. The ends were cut back, 4 bases at V and 4 bases at J, with 16 bases in the middle. Germline V gives CDR1 LGHNA, CDR2 YSLEER.

This clonotype was counted only a few times. The chain employs TRBV12-3 or TRBV12-4 and TRBJ2-1, with 9 bases fitting TRBD2. CDR3 length: 14 amino acids. V lost 7 bases and J lost 7; bases outside the gene matches: 8. As DNA, the CDR3 is TGTGCCAGCATTCCGGGACTAGCTGCTAATGAGCAGTTCTTC. It codes for CASIPGLAANEQFF.

This chain joins TRBV4-1 and TRBJ2-7, with D perhaps matching TRBD1 (8 bases). CDR1 MGHRA and CDR2 YSYEKL come from the germline V gene. The CDR3 runs to 15 residues. Trimming pared 3 bases from V and 5 bases from J, leaving 17 bases between. The CDR3: CASSQTQGGTDEQYF. The CDR3 DNA follows: TGCGCCAGCAGCCAGACACAGGGGGGGACGGACGAGCAGTACTTC.

The chain joins TRBV9 to TRBJ2-3; no firm D call. Germline CDR1 is SGDLS and CDR2 is YYNGEE. This CDR3 contains 15 residues. Trimming shortened V by 3 bases and J by 4 bases, and 15 bases separated the two germline ends. The DNA of the CDR3 is TGTGCCAGCAGCGCAAATCACCGGGCCTCAGATACGCAGTATTTT. As protein: CASSANHRASDTQYF.

This sequence joins TRBV20-1 and TRBJ2-1, with D tentatively TRBD1 (6 bases). V was trimmed by 6 bases and J by 6 bases, leaving 15 bases between them. The CDR3 runs to 13 residues. Germline CDR1 DFQATT, CDR2 SNEGSKA (reference sequence). DNA of the CDR3: TGCAGTGCATTGGGACATACAACCAATGAGCAGTTCTTC. Encoded protein: CSALGHTTNEQFF.

The table lists this clonotype with a few counts. CDR3 sequence reads: CASSQDQREQPQHF. CDR3 sequence (DNA): TGCGCCAGCAGCCAAGATCAACGAGAACAGCCCCAGCATTTT. V is TRBV4-3 and J is TRBJ1-5; D uncertain. Germline V gene data show CDR1 as LGHNA and CDR2 as YSLEER. The CDR3 has 14 residues. With 0 bases removed from V and 7 bases from J, the gap between germline ends came to 10 bases.

The rearrangement joins TRBV3-1 to TRBJ1-2; D possibly corresponds to TRBD1 (5 bases). The V end was cut by 1 base, the J end by 6 bases, with 9 bases between. Germline V lookup: CDR1 LGHDT, CDR2 YNNKEL (reference sequence). The CDR3 loop spans 13 amino acids. The CDR3 loop reads CASSQARGHGYTF. The CDR3 region has the DNA TGTGCCAGCAGCCAAGCGAGGGGACATGGCTACACCTTC.

The V gene is TRBV20-1, the J gene TRBJ2-3; D gene uncertain. V lost 5 bases, J lost 6 bases, and 9 bases lay in between. The CDR3 extends over 11 amino acids. The germline V gene encodes CDR1 DFQATT and CDR2 SNEGSKA (reference sequence). The CDR3 is CSAVDGDTQYF. CDR3 DNA: TGCAGTGCTGTGGACGGTGATACGCAGTATTTT.

This chain connects TRBV5-1 to TRBJ1-1, with 12 bases fitting TRBD1. Unmatched junction bases numbered 0, after V lost 3 bases and J lost 3 bases. There are 14 residues in the CDR3. CDR1 and CDR2 from the germline V gene are SGHRS and YFSETQ. The CDR3 sequence: CASSWDRGHTEAFF. The DNA for the CDR3 is TGCGCCAGCAGCTGGGACAGGGGGCACACTGAAGCTTTCTTT.

The V call is TRBV27, the J call TRBJ2-7; D is unclear. Trimming removed 4 bases from V and 0 bases from J, with 10 bases in between. The germline gives CDR1 MNHEY, CDR2 SMNVEV (reference sequence). The length of the CDR3 is 14 residues. CDR3 sequence reads: CASSWGSPSYEQYF. In DNA, the CDR3 is TGTGCCAGCAGTTGGGGAAGTCCCTCCTACGAGCAGTACTTC.

The chain joins TRBV7-7 to TRBJ2-7; a weak D match, TRBD1 (5 bases). There are 15 residues in the CDR3. Germline values: CDR1 SSHAT, CDR2 FNYEAQ (reference sequence). CDR3: CASSLGDRVGNEQYV. The CDR3, as DNA: TGTGCTAGCAGCTTAGGGGATCGGGTTGGGAACGAGCAGTACGTC.

This clonotype turned up a few times. The chain has TRBV5-7 and TRBJ2-3; possible D gene TRBD1, 6 bases. TRBV5-7 is reported as an ORF; its role is uncertain. Trimming took 1 base from V and 2 from J, leaving 17 bases between them. The CDR3 has 17 residues. CDR3 bases: TGTGCCAGCAGCTTGTCGTTTACCCAGGGGCTCACAGATACGCAGTATTTT. It codes for CASSLSFTQGLTDTQYF.

The sample holds a few counts of this clonotype. This sequence joins TRBV6-2 or TRBV6-3 and TRBJ2-1; D may be TRBD2 (5 bases). The CDR3 is 12 amino acids. The V and J ends lost 8 bases and 2 bases respectively, with 7 bases between them. Looked up from germline, CDR1 is MNHEY and CDR2 is SVGEGT. Here the CDR3 reads CASGLTYNEQFF. CDR3 nucleotide sequence: TGTGCCAGCGGACTCACCTACAATGAGCAGTTCTTC.

The V gene is TRBV5-5, the J gene TRBJ2-2; TRBD1 is a possible D gene (6 bases). V was clipped by 0 bases and J by 5 bases, with 14 bases between them. In germline, CDR1 is SGHKS, CDR2 YYEKEE (reference sequence). The CDR3 has 16 residues. This CDR3 is CASSLGLGQGTGELFF. The CDR3 DNA sequence: TGTGCCAGCAGCTTGGGCCTGGGCCAGGGGACCGGGGAGCTGTTTTTT.

This clonotype showed up just a few times. As DNA, the CDR3 is TGTGCCAGCAGATCGATATCGGGGTATGAGCAGTTCTTC. Its translation: CASRSISGYEQFF. The V gene is TRBV27, the J gene TRBJ2-1, with D possibly TRBD2 on 5 matching bases. V lost 6 bases, J lost 8 bases, and 14 bases lay in between. Germline V gene sequence: CDR1 MNHEY, CDR2 SMNVEV (reference sequence). The CDR3 contains 13 residues.

This chain joins TRBV7-6 and TRBJ1-4; D not certain. The CDR3 has 14 amino acids. Germline V gives CDR1 SGHVS, CDR2 FNYEAQ. The V gene lost 6 bases and the J gene lost 8 bases, with 16 bases spanning the gap. The CDR3 bases are TGTGCCAGCAGGTCGACCGACATGCACGAAAAACTGTTTTTT. Translating gives CASRSTDMHEKLFF.

V usage is TRBV7-8 and J usage is TRBJ1-5; D is unresolved. V lost 0 bases, J lost 6 bases, and 6 bases lay in between. This CDR3 has 13 amino acids. CDR1 and CDR2 from the germline V gene are SGHVS and FQNEAQ. Here the CDR3 reads CASSLAHIQPQHF. CDR3 DNA: TGTGCCAGCAGCTTAGCGCATATTCAGCCCCAGCATTTT.

This clonotype was detected many times. The V call is TRBV4-3, the J call TRBJ2-7; TRBD1 agrees at 7 bases. The CDR3 runs to 14 residues. Germline loops: CDR1 LGHNA, CDR2 YSLEER. Trimming took 4 bases from V and 3 from J; bases not matched to a gene: 6. As DNA, the CDR3 is TGCGCCAGCAGCCGGACAGGTACTGGCTACGAGCAGTACTTC. It specifies CASSRTGTGYEQYF.

This clonotype has a handful of counts. The rearrangement links TRBV6-1 to TRBJ1-2; D is unresolved. The ends were cut back, 8 bases at V and 14 bases at J, with 18 bases in the middle. There are 11 residues in the CDR3. Per germline, CDR1 MNHNS and CDR2 SASEGT. CDR3 bases: TGTGCCAGCTTGACGGGGAGGGCGAAGACCTTC. Protein: CASLTGRAKTF.

This clonotype showed up just a few times. The J gene is TRBJ2-3, the V gene TRBV20-1, with D perhaps matching TRBD1 (5 bases). The germline V gene has CDR1 DFQATT and CDR2 SNEGSKA (reference sequence). The length of the CDR3 is 13 residues. Trimming cost V 2 bases and J 2 bases, with 8 bases left between them. CDR3 sequence reads: CSARQGHTDTQYF. CDR3 DNA sequence: TGCAGTGCTAGACAGGGTCACACAGATACGCAGTATTTT.